In its sample, the clone carrying this TCR beta chain was seen many times. Antigen specificity is unknown. Clinical Activity Scores of at least 3, NOSPECS grades of at least 4 and durations under 3 months characterized ophthalmopathy patients. Exclusions: uncontrolled infection, other autoimmune disease, pregnancy, lactation. Diagnosis relied on clinical symptoms, serum thyroxine and TRAb, thyroid ultrasound and orbital computed tomography. What was amplified from RNA transcripts were TCR beta CDR3 regions. First-round RT-PCR of the TCR CDR3 relied on the HTBI primer set. TCRdb reprocessed the multiplex PCR reads with MiXCR, giving one entry per CDR3 protein. Found here are roughly 400,000 distinct CDR3 sequences, about an eighth of them singletons; the top ten hold 25% to 30%. This record belongs to a study of T cells in Graves' hyperthyroidism and ophthalmopathy. Study-level results: Blood samples included most of the expanded thyroid clonotypes exceeding 0.001.

The V gene lost 0 bases and the J gene lost 5 bases, with 9 bases spanning the gap. Germline-derived CDR1 and CDR2 are SGHRS and YFSETQ. The CDR3 length is 14 residues. The sequence was obtained from a man between 45 and 60 years old with Graves' ophthalmopathy. The chain uses TRBV5-1 and TRBJ2-1; D is possibly TRBD1 (5 bases). Sequenced sample: blood. The CDR3 DNA reads as TGCGCCAGCAGCTTGGTGGCAGGGAACAATGAGCAGTTCTTC. Its translation is CASSLVAGNNEQFF. The full variable domain, in which reference TRBV5-1 and TRBJ2-1 provide the parts outside the CDR3, is KAGVTQTPRYLIKTRGQQVTLSCSPISGHRSVSWYQQTPGQGLQFLFEYFSETQRNKGNFPGRFSGRQFSNSRSEMNVSTLELGDSALYLCASSLVAGNNEQFFGPGTRLTVL.